The 15 T cell receptor beta chains listed next were all sequenced from one sample in a study of blood T cell repertoires in COVID-19. Profiled with immunoSEQ multiplex PCR; TCRdb holds only in-frame clones, not every one. Of about 240,000 clones in the sample, around nine tenths were seen once. The specimen was PBMCs or T cells enriched from blood (not recorded which). These TCRs come from a woman aged 25 to 39 who had recovered from COVID-19.

The chain combines TRBV20-1 with TRBJ1-1; a possible D gene is TRBD1 (6 bases). The CDR3 is made up of 11 amino acids. Trimming removed 6 bases at V and 11 bases at J, with 16 bases between. The germline CDR1 and CDR2 sequences are DFQATT and SNEGSKA (reference sequence). CDR3 protein: CSAAGPQGAFF. Here the CDR3 DNA reads TGCAGTGCCGCGGGCCCCCAGGGGGCTTTCTTT.

The chain has TRBV7-2 and TRBJ2-3; no reliable D call. CDR1 SGHTA and CDR2 FQGNSA come from the germline V gene. The ends were cut back, 4 bases at V and 3 bases at J, with 2 bases in the middle. This CDR3 has 11 amino acids. CDR3 region: CASSSTDTQYF. The DNA of the CDR3 is TGTGCCAGCAGCTCGACAGATACGCAGTATTTT.

The J gene is TRBJ1-4, the V gene TRBV7-2; 11 nucleotides line up with TRBD1. V gave up 5 bases and J gave up 10 bases; unmatched junction bases: 12. The CDR3 consists of 16 residues. Germline lookup yields CDR1 SGHTA and CDR2 FQGNSA. The CDR3 region is CASSVAGGQGVGKLFF. The DNA of the CDR3 is TGTGCCAGCAGCGTTGCCGGGGGACAGGGGGTCGGAAAACTGTTTTTT.

J is TRBJ2-7 and V is TRBV6-5, with 7 bases aligning to TRBD2. Per germline, CDR1 MNHEY and CDR2 SVGAGI. This CDR3 spans 13 amino acids. The V segment lost 2 bases and the J segment 6 bases; nucleotides outside the gene matches: 4. The CDR3, as DNA: TGTGCCAGCAGTTACCAACGACTAGCCGAGCAGTACTTC. It translates to CASSYQRLAEQYF.

The rearrangement uses TRBV7-8 and TRBJ2-3; TRBD2 might be the D (6 bases). CDR1 is SGHVS, CDR2 FQNEAQ, per germline. V shed 5 bases and J shed 5 bases, with 11 bases lying between them. The CDR3 loop spans 13 amino acids. The CDR3 DNA follows: TGTGCCAGCAGCCGCCCGGGGGAAGATACGCAGTATTTT. This sequence encodes CASSRPGEDTQYF.

This chain's CDR3 is CASRFEGTSGNGELFF. DNA of the CDR3: TGCGCCAGCAGGTTCGAAGGGACTAGCGGGAACGGGGAGCTGTTTTTT. The chain is built from TRBV5-1 and TRBJ2-2; 13 nucleotides line up with TRBD2. V was clipped by 5 bases and J by 7 bases; unmatched bases: 8. This CDR3 has 16 residues. Germline CDR1 is SGHRS and CDR2 is YFSETQ.

This chain connects TRBV28 to TRBJ1-6, with 7 bases lining up with TRBD1. The ends lost 5 bases at V and 6 bases at J; junction bases unmatched: 4. Looked up from germline, CDR1 is MDHEN and CDR2 is SYDVKM. The CDR3 totals 14 residues. The CDR3, as DNA: TGTGCCAGCAGTCCGGGACAGTTTAATTCACCCCTCCACTTT. Amino acids: CASSPGQFNSPLHF.

The CDR3 sequence is CASSPRVPNEKLFF. Here the CDR3 DNA reads TGTGCCAGCTCACCCAGGGTCCCCAATGAAAAACTGTTTTTT. V usage is TRBV18 and J usage is TRBJ1-4; a possible D gene is TRBD1 (5 bases). Germline values: CDR1 KGHSH, CDR2 LQKENI. Deletions cut 3 bases from V and 5 bases from J, with 10 bases between. CDR3 length equals 14 residues.

This chain connects TRBV5-1 to TRBJ1-4; a possible D gene is TRBD1 (5 bases). From germline, CDR1 is SGHRS and CDR2 YFSETQ. The CDR3 has 19 residues. Trimming cost V 2 bases and J 6 bases, with 26 bases left between them. CDR3 DNA sequence: TGCGCCAGCAGCTTAACCCCCGAGACAGACGTCGAAGGTGATGAAAAACTGTTTTTT. Its protein is CASSLTPETDVEGDEKLFF.

The V gene is TRBV4-2, the J gene TRBJ2-2; 7 bases are a match to TRBD2. The CDR3 spans 15 residues. V gave up 0 bases and J gave up 6 bases; unmatched junction bases: 4. CDR1 is LGHNA, CDR2 YNFKEQ, per germline. CDR3: CASSQDQGGAGELFF. Written as DNA, the CDR3 is TGTGCCAGCAGCCAAGATCAGGGAGGGGCCGGGGAGCTGTTTTTT.

The genes are TRBV3-1 (or the pseudogene TRBV3-2) and TRBJ1-4; D may be TRBD1 (5 bases). Looked up from germline, CDR1 is LGHDT and CDR2 is YNNKEL (reference sequence). This CDR3 comprises 12 residues. V dropped 9 bases and J dropped 7 bases, with 12 bases sitting between them. CDR3 sequence (DNA): TGTGCCAGGGGCAGGGTGGGTGAAAAACTGTTTTTT. Translating gives CARGRVGEKLFF.

This clone was picked up a small number of times. V gene TRBV7-9 combines with J gene TRBJ1-5, with 8 nucleotides matching TRBD1. Looked up from germline, CDR1 is SEHNR and CDR2 is FQNEAQ (reference sequence). Trimming cost V 5 bases and J 6 bases; bases outside gene matches: 12. The CDR3 totals 16 residues. In nucleotides, the CDR3 is TGTGCCAGCAGCCCCGGACAGGGCGATGTGGTTCAGCCCCAGCATTTT. Protein product: CASSPGQGDVVQPQHF.

The chain recombines TRBV5-1 with TRBJ2-5, with 8 bases lining up with TRBD2. Trimming cost V 5 bases and J 5 bases; bases outside gene matches: 11. Germline V gene lookup returns CDR1 SGHRS and CDR2 YFSETQ. The CDR3 is 15 residues long. CDR3 nucleotides: TGCGCCAGCAGTCCTACAGCGGGGGAGAGGGAGACCCAGTACTTC. Protein product: CASSPTAGERETQYF.

The chain recombines TRBV7-3 with TRBJ2-1; TRBD2 is a possible D gene (7 bases). The CDR3 consists of 13 residues. Germline assignment: CDR1 SGHTA and CDR2 FQGTGA. Trimming removed 1 base at V and 8 bases at J, with 9 bases between. CDR3 protein: CASSLSGGYEQFF. In DNA, the CDR3 is TGTGCCAGCAGCTTAAGCGGGGGCTATGAGCAGTTCTTC.

The J gene is TRBJ2-7, the V gene TRBV5-1; 8 bases line up with TRBD1. V was pared by 4 bases and J by 0 bases, with 3 bases of the junction left unmatched. Germline CDR1 SGHRS, CDR2 YFSETQ. The CDR3 has 14 amino acids. The CDR3 DNA follows: TGCGCCAGCAGCATGGACAGGGACTCCTACGAGCAGTACTTC. Translated, it gives CASSMDRDSYEQYF.